The 17 T cell receptor beta chains reported below all come from one sample, sequenced in a study of T cell changes during pregnancy in multiple sclerosis. The table came from immunoSEQ multiplex PCR; TCRdb's copy has only in-frame clones and leaves some out. The repertoire holds approximately 25,000 clones, with more than 75% as singletons. Sequenced material: CD4+ T cells from peripheral blood mononuclear cells, taken in the first trimester of pregnancy. The receptors stem from a female donor in good health, enrolled as a control in a pregnancy study.

V is TRBV29-1 and J is TRBJ2-3, with TRBD2 matching 9 bases. Germline V gives CDR1 SQVTM, CDR2 ANQGSEA. The V segment lost 7 bases and the J segment 1 base; nucleotides outside the gene matches: 3. The CDR3 contains 13 residues. The CDR3 DNA reads TGCAGCGGGGGCGGGGGGGGCACAGATACGCAGTATTTT. Protein sequence: CSGGGGGTDTQYF.

This clone has a handful of counts. The CDR3: CASSLGGPHGGYTF. CDR3 nucleotide sequence: TGTGCCAGCAGCTTGGGAGGGCCTCACGGCGGCTACACCTTC. This sequence joins TRBV5-6 and TRBJ1-2; no definite D call. This CDR3 is built from 14 residues. The V gene lost 0 bases and the J gene lost 8 bases, with 14 bases spanning the gap. CDR1 SGHDT and CDR2 YYEEEE come from the germline V gene.

The chain joins TRBV5-4 to TRBJ1-5; maybe TRBD1 (6 bases). The germline gives CDR1 SGHNT, CDR2 YYREEE (reference sequence). The CDR3 totals 13 residues. Trimming removed 2 bases at V and 9 bases at J, with 12 bases between. CDR3 bases: TGTGCCAGCAGCTTTGACAGGTCGGGGCCCCAGCATTTT. Its protein product is CASSFDRSGPQHF.

The chain combines TRBV30 with TRBJ1-4; 8 bases fit TRBD1. Losses at the gene ends were 2 bases for V and 7 bases for J; bases not matched to a gene: 9. Germline V lookup: CDR1 GTSNPN, CDR2 SVGIG (reference sequence). The CDR3 is 15 residues long. The CDR3, as DNA: TGTGCCTGGAGTACTACGACAGGGGTTTTTGAAAAACTGTTTTTT. As protein: CAWSTTTGVFEKLFF.

This clone was recorded only once. The chain is built from TRBV7-9 and TRBJ2-7; TRBD2 might be the D (6 bases). This CDR3 comprises 12 residues. The V gene lost 5 bases and the J gene lost 6 bases, with 11 bases spanning the gap. Germline V gene lookup returns CDR1 SEHNR and CDR2 FQNEAQ (reference sequence). The chain's CDR3 is CASSPRDSEQYF. Written as DNA, the CDR3 is TGTGCCAGCAGCCCTCGGGACTCCGAGCAGTACTTC.

This sequence joins TRBV19 and TRBJ2-1, with TRBD2 matching over 10 bases. From germline, CDR1 is LNHDA and CDR2 SQIVND (reference sequence). The V and J ends lost 5 bases and 2 bases, in that order; junction bases with no gene match: 6. The CDR3 spans 16 residues. The CDR3 protein is CASSFKLAGTYNEQFF. The CDR3, as DNA: TGTGCCAGTAGTTTCAAACTAGCGGGGACCTACAATGAGCAGTTCTTC.

The chain has TRBV7-2 and TRBJ2-3, with D possibly matching TRBD2 (6 bases). Trimming took off 6 bases at V and 2 bases at J, with 12 bases between the two ends. The length of the CDR3 is 14 residues. CDR1 SGHTA and CDR2 FQGNSA come from the germline V gene. The CDR3 region is CASRVAVTTDTQYF. The CDR3 DNA is TGTGCCAGCAGAGTAGCGGTGACCACAGATACGCAGTATTTT.

The V call is TRBV5-1, the J call TRBJ2-7; the match to TRBD2 covers 11 bases. The junction had 4 bases not matched to a gene; V was cut back by 3 bases and J by 2 bases. This CDR3 region has 15 residues. Germline V gene lookup returns CDR1 SGHRS and CDR2 YFSETQ. The CDR3 is CASSSNSGGAYEQYF. The DNA for the CDR3 is TGCGCCAGCAGCTCGAATAGCGGGGGGGCCTACGAGCAGTACTTC.

V and J are TRBV19 and TRBJ2-5, with D maybe TRBD1 (7 bases). The germline V gene has CDR1 LNHDA and CDR2 SQIVND (reference sequence). The V gene lost 5 bases and the J gene lost 1 base, with 11 bases spanning the gap. The CDR3 consists of 14 residues. This CDR3 is CASSSQGGQETQYF. CDR3 DNA sequence: TGTGCCAGTAGTTCCCAGGGGGGCCAAGAGACCCAGTACTTC. The whole variable domain, filled in from reference TRBV19 and TRBJ2-5, reads DGGITQSPKYLFRKEGQNVTLSCEQNLNHDAMYWYRQDPGQGLRLIYYSQIVNDFQKGDIAEGYSVSREKKESFPLTVTSAQKNPTAFYLCASSSQGGQETQYFGPGTRLLVL.

This clone was picked up a small number of times. This chain connects TRBV6-5 to TRBJ2-1, with TRBD2 identical over 13 bases. V was pared by 6 bases and J by 9 bases, with 8 bases of the junction left unmatched. Germline CDR1 is MNHEY and CDR2 is SVGAGI. The CDR3 has 15 residues. The CDR3: CASRWTSGRKSEQFF. The CDR3 DNA reads as TGTGCCAGCAGATGGACTAGCGGGAGAAAGAGTGAGCAGTTCTTC.

This clone was recorded once. The chain couples TRBV19 to TRBJ1-5; a weak D match, TRBD1 (6 bases). The germline CDR1 and CDR2 sequences are LNHDA and SQIVND (reference sequence). Trimming took off 7 bases at V and 0 bases at J, with 13 bases between the two ends. This CDR3 region has 15 residues. The CDR3 here is CASTGTPYSNQPQHF. The CDR3 region has the DNA TGTGCCAGTACCGGGACACCGTATAGCAATCAGCCCCAGCATTTT. The entire variable domain, with the rest obtained from reference TRBV19 and TRBJ1-5, is as follows: DGGITQSPKYLFRKEGQNVTLSCEQNLNHDAMYWYRQDPGQGLRLIYYSQIVNDFQKGDIAEGYSVSREKKESFPLTVTSAQKNPTAFYLCASTGTPYSNQPQHFGDGTRLSIL.

This sequence joins TRBV7-8 and TRBJ1-2, with 8 bases aligning to TRBD1. The CDR3 sequence is 14 residues long. Looked up from germline, CDR1 is SGHVS and CDR2 is FQNEAQ. With 5 bases clipped from V and 7 bases from J, the junction kept 9 bases outside the gene matches. The CDR3 DNA follows: TGTGCCAGCAGCCCCCAGACAGGGGACAGTGGCTACACCTTC. Translating gives CASSPQTGDSGYTF.

This clone has only one observation. The genes are TRBV19 and TRBJ2-2, with D possibly being TRBD1 (5 bases). Looked up from germline, CDR1 is LNHDA and CDR2 is SQIVND (reference sequence). Deletions cut 3 bases from V and 5 bases from J, with 10 bases between. The CDR3 totals 14 residues. The CDR3, as DNA: TGTGCCAGTAGTATTTCCCAGGGTACCGGGGAGCTGTTTTTT. This translates into CASSISQGTGELFF.

This chain links TRBV27 with TRBJ2-7; D is perhaps TRBD2 (6 bases). Trimming took 3 bases from V and 6 from J, leaving 24 bases between them. This CDR3 comprises 17 residues. Germline V gene data show CDR1 as MNHEY and CDR2 as SMNVEV (reference sequence). CDR3 region: CASSFLRTGTLGGEQYF. The CDR3 DNA follows: TGTGCCAGCAGTTTCCTACGAACCGGCACCTTGGGGGGCGAGCAGTACTTC.

V gene TRBV19 combines with J gene TRBJ1-5; D remains unclear. There are 14 residues in the CDR3. Trimming pared 6 bases from V and 7 bases from J, leaving 16 bases between. Per the germline V gene, CDR1 is LNHDA and CDR2 is SQIVND (reference sequence). CDR3 nucleotides: TGTGCCAGTAGCCGTGAGGGTCCTGGGCAGCCCCAGCATTTT. It is translated as CASSREGPGQPQHF.

The rearrangement links TRBV6-1 to TRBJ2-3; 12 nucleotides align to TRBD2. This CDR3 is built from 15 residues. V was pared by 7 bases and J by 2 bases, with 4 bases of the junction left unmatched. Looked up from germline, CDR1 is MNHNS and CDR2 is SASEGT. The CDR3 loop reads CASTLAGGNTDTQYF. Written as DNA, the CDR3 is TGTGCCAGCACCCTAGCGGGGGGGAACACAGATACGCAGTATTTT.

The gene calls are TRBV6-1 and TRBJ2-7; 11 bases match TRBD2. The germline V gene has CDR1 MNHNS and CDR2 SASEGT. The CDR3 has 15 residues. Trimming at V came to 5 bases and at J to 0 bases, leaving 3 bases not matched to a gene. CDR3 in DNA: TGTGCCAGCAGTAAGACTAGCGGGGTCTCCTACGAGCAGTACTTC. Translation gives CASSKTSGVSYEQYF.